This entry features one TCR beta chain sequence. The sample holds a few counts of this clonotype. Its antigen is currently not known. The input lacks base qualities; no much larger clone sits a single base away. The library was built by means of RACE. TCRdb shows the sequencer as NextSeq 500. During library preparation, unique molecular identifiers were attached to individual cDNA molecules so that TCRs could be counted in a quantitative, reproducible way. Both TCR alpha and TCR beta chains were sequenced from each blood RNA sample. On the authors' methods: A median of about 89,000 TCRs per sample was observed, with a range of about 20,000 to 700,000. The Decombinator software suite was used to annotate the V, J and CDR3 of the TCR reads. Every sample was subsampled to the same number of TCRs (28,000) for the PS versus PT1 abundance plots. Expanded TCRs were defined as absent before sensitization and observed at least eight times at the 2-week time point. TCRdb reanalyzed the raw reads on its own, using fastp at Q25 for trimming and MiXCR for clone calling, and kept in-frame beta chains. Duplicate CDR3 protein sequences are folded into a single record with the most common DNA and genes. These V and J calls originate from TCRdb's pipeline instead of the authors' own analysis. This sample comprises 65,000 to 90,000 distinct CDR3 sequences, about 14% of them detected only once. Roughly 4.8% of the sample is held by the ten biggest clonotypes.

The time point label here, explained by the study, means: pre-sensitization, week 0. The treatment or condition label for this specimen denotes: therapeutic diphenylcyclopropenone sensitization with weekly scalp DPC. At every patch-test visit, the blood draw took place before the patch test was put on. Patients were eligible if aged 18 to 70, diagnosed with alopecia and judged suitable for DPC therapy, and pregnant patients were excluded. Total RNA was extracted from unfractionated whole blood that had been collected in Tempus Blood RNA tubes. From the cysteine through the phenylalanine, the CDR3 covers 17 amino acids. Only the CDR3 DNA is retained, 51 bases long and in frame from the first base. V trim: 2 bases; J trim: 9 bases; unmatched bases: 16. Via the germline V gene, CDR1 is SGHVS and CDR2 FQNEAQ. The data were obtained in a study of human T cells and chemical hapten exposure (dated by TCRdb to the early 2020s). About the study as a whole: For sensitization, 2% DPC in acetone was applied to a roughly 2 cm by roughly 2 cm area of upper inner arm skin. Weekly therapeutic DPC doses were additionally applied to the scalp of patients throughout the roughly 23-week study period. Patch testing was performed on the upper back with Finn chambers containing 0.01% DPC, and the patch tests were scored after 6 days according to International Contact Dermatitis Research Group standards. The patient cohort, mostly female, included alopecia areata with under or over 50% scalp involvement, alopecia totalis and alopecia universalis. Libraries were combined into a pool for sequencing, and differences in TCR yield between samples came mainly from small differences in library volumes within the pool. In alopecia patients, the study followed how the peripheral blood TCR repertoire changed in vivo over primary and secondary sensitization to diphenylcyclopropenone (DPC), a hapten. Patient blood was sampled pre-sensitization (week 0) and at 2, 6 and about 24 weeks after DPC sensitization. Nearly 30 alopecia patients gave blood for TCR sequencing at one to four time points (pre-sensitization, 2, 6 and 24 weeks). What the research found in general, with its limitations: Repeated subsampling changed both the strength of the expansion versus patch-test correlation and the threshold at which the correlation became significant. All patients had alopecia, a presumed autoimmune disease, so their immune response might differ from that of healthy individuals. A positive correlation was found between the number of PT1 expanded TCRs and patch test score, with significance reached at thresholds 8, 16 and 32 but not 4. Compared with pre-sensitization or healthy control sets, expanded TCRs formed significantly more large CDR3 similarity clusters, which is consistent with antigen-driven responses. DPC sensitization did not change how many TCRs were above 1 in 1000 frequency, and no evidence was found of alterations in global repertoire structure.

The rearrangement joined TRBV7-8 to TRBJ1-3; 7 bases in between match TRBD1. The TCR sequence derives from a woman aged 50 to 60 with alopecia areata. Some clones in this sample may be carry-over from other donors' samples. The sample consisted of whole blood, taken in connection with sensitization to the hapten diphenylcyclopropenone (DPC). The DNA is TGTGCCAGCAGCTTACCCTCACCGACAGGGTTTAGGGGCACCATATATTTT. Its translation is CASSLPSPTGFRGTIYF.